The present T cell receptor (beta chain) was sequenced within a study of control samples from healthy donors and cancer patients. Sequenced by immunoSEQ multiplex PCR; TCRdb stores in-frame clones only, minus some. Of some 100,000 clones in the sample, approximately 95% are singletons; the top ten hold around 8.5%. CDR3 size: 15 residues. Trimming stripped 5 bases from V and 2 bases from J, with 16 bases between. Germline values: CDR1 MNHEY, CDR2 SVGAGI. The rearrangement joins TRBV6-5 to TRBJ2-7; tentatively, D is TRBD2 (6 bases). Source material: blood. This clonotype was sampled from a man younger than 35 in good health. CDR3 region: CASSKVGGMTYEQYF. As DNA, the CDR3 is TGTGCCAGCAGTAAGGTAGGCGGGATGACCTACGAGCAGTACTTC.